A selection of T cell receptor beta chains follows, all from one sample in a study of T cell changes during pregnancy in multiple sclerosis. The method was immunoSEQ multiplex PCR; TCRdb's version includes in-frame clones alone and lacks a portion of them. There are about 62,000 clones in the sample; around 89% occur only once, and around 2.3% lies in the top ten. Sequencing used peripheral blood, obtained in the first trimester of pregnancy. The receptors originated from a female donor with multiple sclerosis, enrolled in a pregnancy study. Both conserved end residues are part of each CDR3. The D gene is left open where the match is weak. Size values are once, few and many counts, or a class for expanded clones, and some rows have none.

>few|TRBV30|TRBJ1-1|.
TGTGCCTGGAGTATCCACACGTACACTGAAGCTTTCTTT
CAWSIHTYTEAFF
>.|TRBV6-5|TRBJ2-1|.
TGTGCCAGCAGTTTACGCATTGACGGGAGTGAGCAGTTCTTC
CASSLRIDGSEQFF
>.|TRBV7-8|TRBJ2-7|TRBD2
TGTGCCAGCAGCTTAGTGCGAGCTAGCGGGAGCTACGAGCAGTACTTC
CASSLVRASGSYEQYF
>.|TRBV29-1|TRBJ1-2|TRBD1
TGCAGCGTTGTGGGACAGACGAACTATGGCTACACCTTC
CSVVGQTNYGYTF
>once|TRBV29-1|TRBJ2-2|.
TGCAGCGTTGATAAAGGCTCGGGTGGGGAGCTGTTTTTT
CSVDKGSGGELFF
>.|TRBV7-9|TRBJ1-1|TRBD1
TGTGCCAGCAGCCCGGACAGGGGTAACACTGAAGCTTTCTTT
CASSPDRGNTEAFF
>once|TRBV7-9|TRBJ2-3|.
TGTGCCAGCAGCCCGTCCTCGTCGGGAACGCAGTATTTT
CASSPSSSGTQYF
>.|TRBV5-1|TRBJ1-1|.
TGCGCCAGCAGCTTGGACAGTATCCCGATCACTGAAGCTTTCTTT
CASSLDSIPITEAFF
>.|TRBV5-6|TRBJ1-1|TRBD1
TGTGCCAGCAGCTTGACGGTTCGACGGTGGACAGGGGGAGATGCTGAAGCTTTCTTT
CASSLTVRRWTGGDAEAFF
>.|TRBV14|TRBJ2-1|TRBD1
TGTGCCACCGAACCCGGGACAGGGCCTAATGAGCAGTTCTTC
CATEPGTGPNEQFF
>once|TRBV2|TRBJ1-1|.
TGTGCCAGCAGTGAATCCCCCAGGGGGAACACTGAAGCTTTCTTT
CASSESPRGNTEAFF
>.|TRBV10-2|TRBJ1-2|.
TGCGCCAGCAGTGAGTATACGGGAGCTGTGCGCTACACCTTC
CASSEYTGAVRYTF
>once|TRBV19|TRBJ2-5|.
TGTGCCAGTAGGGATCTTGGACAGCAAGAGACCCAGTACTTC
CASRDLGQQETQYF
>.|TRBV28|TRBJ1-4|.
TGTGCCAGCAGTTGGATGGGGAGAGACCTGTTTTTT
CASSWMGRDLFF
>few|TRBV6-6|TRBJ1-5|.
TGTGCCAGCAGTTACTCGGGCCTTAATAGCAATCAGCCCCAGCATTTT
CASSYSGLNSNQPQHF
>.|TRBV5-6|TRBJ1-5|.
TGTGCCAGCAGCTTCCAGGGTCATCAGCCCCAGCATTTT
CASSFQGHQPQHF
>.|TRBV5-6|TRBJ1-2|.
TGTGCCAGCAGCTTGGCCTTCCGGGGAAGGTTTAGTGGCTACACCTTC
CASSLAFRGRFSGYTF
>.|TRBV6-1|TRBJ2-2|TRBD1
TGTGCCAGCAGTGGGACAGGGCACACCGGGGAGCTGTTTTTT
CASSGTGHTGELFF
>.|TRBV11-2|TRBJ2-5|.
TGTGCCAGCAGCTTAGATGCCAGTAAAGAGACCCAGTACTTC
CASSLDASKETQYF
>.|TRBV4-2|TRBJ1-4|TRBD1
TGTGCCAGCAGCCAGGCCCAGGACAGGGAAGAAAAACTGTTTTTT
CASSQAQDREEKLFF
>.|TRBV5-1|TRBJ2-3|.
TGCGCCAGCAGCTTGGAATCCTCCGAGAAGGATACGCAGTATTTT
CASSLESSEKDTQYF
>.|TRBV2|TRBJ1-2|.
TGTGCCAGCAGTGTTGCAGGGGTGGGCTACACCTTC
CASSVAGVGYTF
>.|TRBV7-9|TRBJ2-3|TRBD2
TGTGCCAGCAGCTTGCGACTAGCGGGAGGGCCGGGTACGCAGTATTTT
CASSLRLAGGPGTQYF
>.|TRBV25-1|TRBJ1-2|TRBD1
TGTGCCAGCAGTGAGGACAGGGACCCTACTAACTATGGCTACACCTTC
CASSEDRDPTNYGYTF
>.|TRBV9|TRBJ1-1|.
TGTGCCAGCAGCGTCGGGGAAACTGAAGCTTTCTTT
CASSVGETEAFF
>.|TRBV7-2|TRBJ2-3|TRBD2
TGTGCCAGCAGCTCCGGACTAGCTACGGATACGCAGTATTTT
CASSSGLATDTQYF
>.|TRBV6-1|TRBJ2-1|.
TGTGCCAGCAGTGTCCGTAATCTCCTCAATGAGCAGTTCTTC
CASSVRNLLNEQFF
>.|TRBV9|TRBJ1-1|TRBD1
TGTGCCAGCAGCGCGGACTTGGACAGGGAAGACACTGAAGCTTTCTTT
CASSADLDREDTEAFF
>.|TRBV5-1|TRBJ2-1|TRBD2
TGCGCCAGCAGCTTGGCTAGCGGGAGCTACAATGAGCAGTTCTTC
CASSLASGSYNEQFF
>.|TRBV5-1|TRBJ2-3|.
TGCGCCAGCAGCTTGGAGGGGCGGTCCACAGATACGCAGTATTTT
CASSLEGRSTDTQYF
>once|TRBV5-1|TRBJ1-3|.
TGCGCCAGCAGCGGTGCCCCTAGAAGCCGTGGAAACACCATATATTTT
CASSGAPRSRGNTIYF
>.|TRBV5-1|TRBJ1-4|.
TGCGCCAGCAGCTTGGGACTTAATGAAAAACTGTTTTTT
CASSLGLNEKLFF
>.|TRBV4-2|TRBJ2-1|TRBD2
TGTGCCAGCAGCCAATTAGCGGGGAGCTCCTACAATGAGCAGTTCTTC
CASSQLAGSSYNEQFF
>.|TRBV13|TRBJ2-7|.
TGTGCCAGCAGCCCGGGGACATTGTCCTACGAGCAGTACTTC
CASSPGTLSYEQYF
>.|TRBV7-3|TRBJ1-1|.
TGTGCCAGCAGCTCCCAGGGAACTGAAGCTTTCTTT
CASSSQGTEAFF
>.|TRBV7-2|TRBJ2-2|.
TGTGCCGGCTTGGGGGGATCGAACACCGGGGAGCTGTTTTTT
CAGLGGSNTGELFF